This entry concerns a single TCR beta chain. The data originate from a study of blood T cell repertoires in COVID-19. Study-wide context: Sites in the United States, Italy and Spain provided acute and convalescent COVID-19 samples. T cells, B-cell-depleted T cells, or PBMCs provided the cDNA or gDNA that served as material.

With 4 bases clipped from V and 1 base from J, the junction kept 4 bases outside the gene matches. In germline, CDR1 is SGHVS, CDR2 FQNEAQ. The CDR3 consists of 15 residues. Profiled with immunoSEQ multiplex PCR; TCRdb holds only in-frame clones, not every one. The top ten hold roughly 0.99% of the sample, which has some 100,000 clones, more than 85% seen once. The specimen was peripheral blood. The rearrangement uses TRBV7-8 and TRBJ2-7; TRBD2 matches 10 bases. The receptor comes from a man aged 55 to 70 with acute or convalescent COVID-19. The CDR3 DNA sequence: TGTGCCAGCAGCTCTAGGACTAGCGGTTCCTACGAGCAGTACGTC. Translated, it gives CASSSRTSGSYEQYV.